The entry below describes one TCR beta chain. The target antigen is unknown. The source of the sample is a study of a mutant IDH1 vaccine in newly diagnosed glioma. Time point here: week 35, safety follow-up. Topical imiquimod was applied with each vaccine dose, which held 300 ug of mutant IDH1 20-mer peptide. CDR1 is MNHNS, CDR2 SASEGT, per germline. Unmatched junction bases numbered 4, after V lost 6 bases and J lost 8 bases. The CDR3 totals 12 residues. The protocol was immunoSEQ multiplex PCR, while the TCRdb copy is restricted to in-frame clones and leaves out a portion. Among roughly 50,000 clones listed, about 85% were seen once.

This sample comprised PBMCs, obtained from a glioma patient whose treatment included an IDH1 peptide vaccine. The chain uses TRBV6-1 and TRBJ1-2; TRBD1 matches at 9 bases. The clonotype originates from a woman aged 18-30 years with glioma. The CDR3 spells CASSLDRGGYTF. DNA of the CDR3: TGTGCCAGCAGCTTGGACAGGGGCGGCTACACCTTC.